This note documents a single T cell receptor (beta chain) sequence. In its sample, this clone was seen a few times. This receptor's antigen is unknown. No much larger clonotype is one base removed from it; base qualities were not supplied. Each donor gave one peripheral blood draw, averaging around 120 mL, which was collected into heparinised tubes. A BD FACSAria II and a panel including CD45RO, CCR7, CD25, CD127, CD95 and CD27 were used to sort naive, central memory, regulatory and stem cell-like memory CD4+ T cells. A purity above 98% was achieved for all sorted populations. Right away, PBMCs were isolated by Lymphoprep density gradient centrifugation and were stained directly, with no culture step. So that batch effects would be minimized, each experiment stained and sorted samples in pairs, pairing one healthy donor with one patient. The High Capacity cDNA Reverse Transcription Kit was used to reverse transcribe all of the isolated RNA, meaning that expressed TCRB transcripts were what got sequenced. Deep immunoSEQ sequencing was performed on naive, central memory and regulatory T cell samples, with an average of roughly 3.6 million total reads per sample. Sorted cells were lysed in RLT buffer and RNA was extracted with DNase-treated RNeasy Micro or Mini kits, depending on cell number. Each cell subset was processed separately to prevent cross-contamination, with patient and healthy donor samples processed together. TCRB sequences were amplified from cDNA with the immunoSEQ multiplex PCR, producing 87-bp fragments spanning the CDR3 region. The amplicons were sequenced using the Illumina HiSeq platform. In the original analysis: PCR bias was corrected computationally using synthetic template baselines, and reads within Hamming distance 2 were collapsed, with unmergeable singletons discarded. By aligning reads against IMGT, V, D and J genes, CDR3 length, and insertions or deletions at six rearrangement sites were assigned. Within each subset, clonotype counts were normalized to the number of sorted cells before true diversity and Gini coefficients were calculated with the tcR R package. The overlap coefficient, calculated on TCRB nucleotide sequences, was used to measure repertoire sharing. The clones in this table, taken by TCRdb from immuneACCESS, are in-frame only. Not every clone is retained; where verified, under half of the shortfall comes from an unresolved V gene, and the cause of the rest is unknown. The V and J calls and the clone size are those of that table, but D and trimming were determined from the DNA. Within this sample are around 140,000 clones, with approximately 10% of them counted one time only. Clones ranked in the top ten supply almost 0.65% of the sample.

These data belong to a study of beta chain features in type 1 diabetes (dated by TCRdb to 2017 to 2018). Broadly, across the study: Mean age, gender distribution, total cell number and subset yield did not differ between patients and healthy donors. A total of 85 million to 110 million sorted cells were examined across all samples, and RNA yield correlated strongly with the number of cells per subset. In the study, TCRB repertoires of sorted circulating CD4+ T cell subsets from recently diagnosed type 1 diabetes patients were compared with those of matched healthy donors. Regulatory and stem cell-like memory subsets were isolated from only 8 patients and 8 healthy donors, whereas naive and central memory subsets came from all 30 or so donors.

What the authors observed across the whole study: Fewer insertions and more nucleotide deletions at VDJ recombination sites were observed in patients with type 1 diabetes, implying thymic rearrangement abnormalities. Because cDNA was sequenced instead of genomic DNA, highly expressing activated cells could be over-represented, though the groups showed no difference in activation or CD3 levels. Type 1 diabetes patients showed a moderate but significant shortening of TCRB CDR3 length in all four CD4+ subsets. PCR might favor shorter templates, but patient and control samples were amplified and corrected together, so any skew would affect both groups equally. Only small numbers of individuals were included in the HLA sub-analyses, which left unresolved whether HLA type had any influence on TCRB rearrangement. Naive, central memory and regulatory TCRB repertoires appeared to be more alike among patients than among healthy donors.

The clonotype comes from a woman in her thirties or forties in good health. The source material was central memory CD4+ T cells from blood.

The encoded CDR3 is CASSIGAGTSGGTKFF. The nucleotide sequence is given as TGTGCCAGTAGTATAGGGGCCGGGACTAGCGGGGGAACAAAGTTCTTC. The V gene is TRBV19 and the J gene is TRBJ2-1; TRBD2 aligns with 14 central bases. CDR3 length: 16 amino acids, cysteine to phenylalanine. Here the CDR3 DNA is all that survives: 48 bases in frame from base 1. Trimming removed 1 base from V and 14 bases from J; the gene matches leave 10 bases unexplained. CDR1 and CDR2 are read off the germline V gene (reference sequence) as LNHDA and SQIVND.